Listed below are T cell receptor beta chains from one sample, sequenced in a study of T cell changes during pregnancy in multiple sclerosis. Produced via immunoSEQ multiplex PCR; TCRdb's table is partial and in-frame only. The sample lists 41,000 or so clones; more than 90% were seen once. The sequences come from CD8+ T cells from peripheral blood mononuclear cells, collected in the third trimester of pregnancy. The receptors come from a female donor with multiple sclerosis, enrolled in a pregnancy study. Both conserved end residues are part of each CDR3. A D gene is named only where the DNA matches it firmly. Only some rows state a clone size, as once, few, many or a class for expanded clones.

J,D,V,size,DNA,CDR3
TRBJ2-3,TRBD2,TRBV5-4,-,TGTGCCAGCAGCAACCTAGCGGGGGGCCTCACAGATACGCAGTATTTT,CASSNLAGGLTDTQYF
TRBJ2-7,-,TRBV7-9,-,TGTGCCAGCAGCCATTCCACCTACGAGCAGTACTTC,CASSHSTYEQYF
TRBJ2-7,TRBD1,TRBV27,-,TGTGCCAGCAGTTTATCCAAGGGGGCCTTTTACGAGCAGTACTTC,CASSLSKGAFYEQYF
TRBJ1-5,-,TRBV4-1,-,TGCGCCAGCAGCCAAGGAGGGGGTCTTAGCAATCAGCCCCAGCATTTT,CASSQGGGLSNQPQHF
TRBJ2-1,-,TRBV10-1,-,TGCGCCAGGGGGACTCCATACAATGAGCAGTTCTTC,CARGTPYNEQFF
TRBJ2-3,TRBD1,TRBV5-1,-,TGCGCCAGCAGCATTGGGACAGCTCCCACAGATACGCAGTATTTT,CASSIGTAPTDTQYF
TRBJ2-3,TRBD2,TRBV9,-,TGTGCCAGCAGCGGACTAGCGGGAGCAGATACGCAGTATTTT,CASSGLAGADTQYF
TRBJ1-1,-,TRBV4-2,-,TGTGCCAGCAGCCCCACCGGGACTGAAGCTTTCTTT,CASSPTGTEAFF
TRBJ2-7,TRBD2,TRBV19,-,TGTGCCAGTAGTATCCCGGGAGGGCCGGGCGAGCAGTACTTC,CASSIPGGPGEQYF
TRBJ2-6,-,TRBV6-5,-,TGTGCCAGCAGTTACACGGGGGAATCTGGGGCCAACGTCCTGACTTTC,CASSYTGESGANVLTF
TRBJ1-5,-,TRBV5-5,-,TGTGCCAGCAGCTTGGACAGTAATCAGCCCCAGCATTTT,CASSLDSNQPQHF
TRBJ1-2,-,TRBV19,-,TGTGCCAGCCGGACGGACACCCATAAAAACTATGGCTACACCTTC,CASRTDTHKNYGYTF
TRBJ2-2,TRBD2,TRBV11-3,once,TGTGCCAGCAGCGTCCCGGGACTAGGGACCGGGGAGCTGTTTTTT,CASSVPGLGTGELFF
TRBJ1-2,TRBD1,TRBV9,-,TGTGCCAGCAGTGTGGACAGGGGATCGTATGGCTACACCTTC,CASSVDRGSYGYTF
TRBJ1-6,-,TRBV28,few,TGTGCCAGCAGTTTAATCCAGGGAGGGTCACCCCTCCACTTT,CASSLIQGGSPLHF
TRBJ2-7,TRBD1,TRBV30,once,TGTGCCTGGGCAACCGGGACAGGGGCCTACGAGCAGTACTTC,CAWATGTGAYEQYF
TRBJ2-3,TRBD2,TRBV7-3,-,TGTGCCAGCAGCTTAACGGGCGGGGGGGCAGATACGCAGTATTTT,CASSLTGGGADTQYF
TRBJ2-1,-,TRBV4-2,once,TGTGCCAGCAGCCAAGGGGACTTGGGGAATGAGCAGTTCTTC,CASSQGDLGNEQFF
TRBJ2-2,TRBD2,TRBV28,-,TGTGCCAGCGGGGGGGGCGGGGAGCTGTTTTTT,CASGGGGELFF
TRBJ2-4,TRBD2,TRBV4-2,-,TGTGCCAGCAGCCACGTCCCTTTCGGACTAGAGGCCAAAAACATTCAGTACTTC,CASSHVPFGLEAKNIQYF
TRBJ2-7,-,TRBV19,-,TGTGCCAGTAGCCGGGACACAACCTACGAGCAGTACTTC,CASSRDTTYEQYF
TRBJ2-1,TRBD1,TRBV6-1,-,TGTGCCGGAGGACAGGGGGCCTACAATGAGCAGTTCTTC,CAGGQGAYNEQFF
TRBJ2-3,TRBD2,TRBV4-2,-,TGTGCCAGCAGCCAAGAGAAGACTAGCGGTTCAGATACGCAGTATTTT,CASSQEKTSGSDTQYF
TRBJ2-1,-,TRBV11-2,-,TGTGCCAGCAGCGGAGGGGATGAGCAGTTCTTC,CASSGGDEQFF
TRBJ2-7,TRBD1,TRBV10-3,once,TGTGCCATCAGTGGACAGGGCCCCGAGCAGTACTTC,CAISGQGPEQYF
TRBJ1-1,-,TRBV7-6,-,TGTGCCAGCAGCGTGATAGAACAGGGACCTGAAGCTTTCTTT,CASSVIEQGPEAFF
TRBJ2-7,TRBD2,TRBV28,-,TGTGCCAGCAGTGACCAAGCTACTAGCGGGAGGATCCTCTTC,CASSDQATSGRILF
TRBJ1-1,-,TRBV7-8,-,TGTGCCAGCAGCCCCGACAGGGAAGCTTTCTTT,CASSPDREAFF
TRBJ2-1,TRBD2,TRBV28,-,TGTGCCAGCAGGTGGGAGCGCGGGAGCTCCTACAATGAGCAGTTCTTC,CASRWERGSSYNEQFF
TRBJ1-1,-,TRBV4-1,-,TGCGCCAGCAGCCAAGTAGACACTGAAGCTTTCTTT,CASSQVDTEAFF
TRBJ2-7,-,TRBV27,-,TGTGCCAGCAGTTTGGGGGGTCGGCAGGAGGGCTCCTACGAGCAGTACTTC,CASSLGGRQEGSYEQYF
TRBJ2-7,TRBD2,TRBV4-2,-,TGTGCCAGCAGCCAAGATCTCGGGACTAACCGCGAGCAGTACTTC,CASSQDLGTNREQYF
TRBJ2-7,TRBD1,TRBV19,-,TGTGCCAGTAGCGTAACAGGGGGCCAGGACGAGCAGTACTTC,CASSVTGGQDEQYF
TRBJ2-3,TRBD2,TRBV4-1,-,TGCGCCAGCAGCCTTACTAGCGTCGCCCCAGATACGCAGTATTTT,CASSLTSVAPDTQYF
TRBJ2-5,-,TRBV6-5,-,TGTGCCAGCAGTTCCTCTCAGGGCCGCCAAGAGACCCAGTACTTC,CASSSSQGRQETQYF
TRBJ2-7,-,TRBV7-3,-,TGTGCCAGCAGCCCCAACGCACAGGGACCCTACGAGCAGTACTTC,CASSPNAQGPYEQYF
TRBJ2-3,TRBD2,TRBV7-9,-,TGTGCCAGCAGCTTGGCGGGAGTTGCAGATACGCAGTATTTT,CASSLAGVADTQYF
TRBJ2-2,-,TRBV7-9,once,TGTGCCAGCAGCCACCTTAGCGGAGCTAACACCGGGGAGCTGTTTTTT,CASSHLSGANTGELFF
TRBJ1-2,TRBD1,TRBV6-5,-,TGTGCCAGCAGTGATCAGGGGGGTTCGTATGGCTACACCTTC,CASSDQGGSYGYTF
TRBJ2-7,-,TRBV6-6,-,TGTGCCAGCAGTTACTCGACAGGCTTC,CASSYSTGF
TRBJ2-1,TRBD2,TRBV7-9,-,TGTGCCAGAGCGGGGGCGGGGGGGCCCAATGAGCAGTTCTTC,CARAGAGGPNEQFF
TRBJ2-7,-,TRBV19,-,TGTGCCAGTAGTTCCAGCGGACCCTACGAGCAGTACTTC,CASSSSGPYEQYF
TRBJ2-3,TRBD2,TRBV19,-,TGTGCCAGTAGTATCACAGCGGGGGAGAGGGATACGCAGTATTTT,CASSITAGERDTQYF
TRBJ2-5,-,TRBV9,-,TGTGCCAGCAGCGTAGGTCGACAGTCTTTAGAGACCCAGTACTTC,CASSVGRQSLETQYF
TRBJ1-3,TRBD1,TRBV5-4,-,TGTGCCAGCAGCTTTGGGACAGACTCTGGAAACACCATATATTTT,CASSFGTDSGNTIYF
TRBJ2-1,TRBD2,TRBV11-3,-,TGTGCCAGCAGCTCTGACCCCCTAGCGGACGACTACAATGAGCAGTTCTTC,CASSSDPLADDYNEQFF
TRBJ2-1,-,TRBV7-9,-,TGTGCCAGCAGCGCGCGAGGGATCTCGGTCAATGAGCAGTTCTTC,CASSARGISVNEQFF
TRBJ2-1,TRBD2,TRBV19,-,TGTGCCAGTAGTATTCTAGCGGGGGGTTTCAATGAGCAGTTCTTC,CASSILAGGFNEQFF
TRBJ1-1,TRBD1,TRBV19,-,TGTGCCAGTAGTCCCCGGGTAGGGGGCTTAAACACTGAAGCTTTCTTT,CASSPRVGGLNTEAFF
TRBJ2-7,-,TRBV27,-,TGTGCCAGCAGTCCCACCGAAGCGTACGAGCAGTACTTC,CASSPTEAYEQYF
TRBJ2-1,TRBD2,TRBV19,-,TGTGCCAGTAGTATTCGTCTAGCGGGATGGTTGAATGAGCAGTTCTTC,CASSIRLAGWLNEQFF
TRBJ1-2,-,TRBV4-2,-,TGTGCCAGCAGCCAAGATAGGGGGAACTATGGCTACACCTTC,CASSQDRGNYGYTF
TRBJ2-2,-,TRBV25-1,few,TGTGCCAGCAGTGTGAGGGAAGTAGACACCGGGGAGCTGTTTTTT,CASSVREVDTGELFF
TRBJ2-3,TRBD2,TRBV2,once,TGTGCCAGCAGTGTAGGAGTAGCGGGAGGGGATACGCAGTATTTT,CASSVGVAGGDTQYF
TRBJ2-1,TRBD2,TRBV13,few,TGTGCCAGCAGCTTGCGAACAGCGGGGGGGCCCTCCGACAATGAGCAGTTCTTC,CASSLRTAGGPSDNEQFF
TRBJ2-5,TRBD2,TRBV7-9,-,TGTGCCAGCAGTTTCGCCCGGGGGGGGCCGGAGACCCAGTACTTC,CASSFARGGPETQYF
TRBJ2-5,-,TRBV27,once,TGTGCCAGCAGTTTCCGAGAGACCCAGTACTTC,CASSFRETQYF
TRBJ2-3,TRBD2,TRBV2,-,TGTGCCAGCAGTGACCACCAGACTAGCGTGGTGGATACGCAGTATTTT,CASSDHQTSVVDTQYF
TRBJ2-2,-,TRBV27,-,TGTGCCAGCAGTTATGGACTTACAACCGGGGAGCTGTTTTTT,CASSYGLTTGELFF
TRBJ2-7,-,TRBV25-1,-,TGTGCCAGCCATGACAGTTACTACGAGCAGTACTTC,CASHDSYYEQYF